This record looks at one T cell receptor beta chain sequence and its context. These data are taken from a study of blood T cell repertoires in COVID-19. Method: immunoSEQ multiplex PCR; TCRdb's copy keeps in-frame clones and lacks some. The data show 100,000 to 150,000 clones, with roughly 90% seen just once and less than 5% held by the top ten. V gave up 1 base and J gave up 0 bases, with 4 bases separating them. CDR1 SGDLS and CDR2 YYNGEE come from the germline V gene. This CDR3 has 13 residues. Sequenced sample: peripheral blood. This chain links TRBV9 with TRBJ1-1; D not certain. The source of this sequence is a man in his fifties or sixties with COVID-19, enrolled during active disease. The CDR3 region is CASSVYMNTEAFF. The CDR3 bases are TGTGCCAGCAGCGTATATATGAACACTGAAGCTTTCTTT.